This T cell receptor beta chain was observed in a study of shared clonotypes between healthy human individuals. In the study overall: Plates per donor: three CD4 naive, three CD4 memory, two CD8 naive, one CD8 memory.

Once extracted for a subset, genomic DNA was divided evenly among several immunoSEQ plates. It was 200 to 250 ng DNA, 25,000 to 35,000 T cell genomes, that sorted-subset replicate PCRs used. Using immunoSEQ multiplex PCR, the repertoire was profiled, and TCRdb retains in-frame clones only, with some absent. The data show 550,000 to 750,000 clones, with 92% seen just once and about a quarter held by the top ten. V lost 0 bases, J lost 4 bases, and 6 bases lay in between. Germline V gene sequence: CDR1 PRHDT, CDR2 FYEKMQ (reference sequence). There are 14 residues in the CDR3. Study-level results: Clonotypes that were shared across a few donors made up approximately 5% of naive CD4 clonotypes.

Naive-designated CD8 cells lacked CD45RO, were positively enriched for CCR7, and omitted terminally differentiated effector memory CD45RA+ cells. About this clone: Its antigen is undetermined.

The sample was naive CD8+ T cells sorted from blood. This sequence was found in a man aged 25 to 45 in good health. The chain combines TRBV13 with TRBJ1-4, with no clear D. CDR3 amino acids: CASSLGPNNEKLFF. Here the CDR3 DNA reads TGTGCCAGCAGCTTAGGTCCAAATAATGAAAAACTGTTTTTT.